A single sample gave rise to the 20 T cell receptor beta chains below, sequenced in a study of post-analysis software for immune sequencing data. Study-level findings and limits: In patients, TRBV5-6, TRBV5-1 and TRBV20-1 belonged to five or six TRBV segments found more frequently than in controls.

These receptors have no identified antigens. cDNA libraries for TCR beta contained unique molecular identifiers. TCRdb called the PCR reads again in MiXCR, with one record for every CDR3 protein. Among 820,000 or so distinct CDR3 sequences, about 57% were seen once, and the ten largest hold 4.6%. Sequenced input: blood. These receptors came from a girl under 18 with multiple sclerosis.

In this sample, this clonotype turned up a few times. V gene TRBV7-8 combines with J gene TRBJ2-7; tentative D call: TRBD2 (5 bases). CDR3 length equals 14 residues. Germline V gene sequence: CDR1 SGHVS, CDR2 FQNEAQ. Between the trimmed V and J ends, which lost 5 bases and 3 bases, there was a span of 14 bases. The chain's CDR3 is CASSPEGRDYEQYF. The CDR3 DNA reads TGTGCCAGCAGCCCAGAAGGACGGGACTACGAGCAGTACTTC. Together with reference TRBV7-8 and TRBJ2-7, the CDR3 gives the full variable domain: GAGVSQSPRYKVAKRGQDVALRCDPISGHVSLFWYQQALGQGPEFLTYFQNEAQLDKSGLPSDRFFAERPEGSVSTLKIQRTQQEDSAVYLCASSPEGRDYEQYFGPGTRLTVT.

The rearrangement uses TRBV27 and TRBJ1-5; a weak D match, TRBD1 (5 bases). The CDR3 runs 15 residues. In germline, CDR1 is MNHEY, CDR2 SMNVEV (reference sequence). V was trimmed by 2 bases and J by 4 bases, leaving 12 bases between them. The CDR3 here is CASSLTGQWNQPQHF. The CDR3 region has the DNA TGTGCCAGCAGTTTAACGGGGCAGTGGAATCAGCCCCAGCATTTT.

This clonotype showed up just a few times. Being one base from a much bigger clone, this may be a read error. The gene calls are TRBV5-1 and TRBJ2-3, with D unclear. The CDR3 extends over 14 amino acids. The V and J ends lost 7 bases and 5 bases respectively, with 17 bases between them. The germline gives CDR1 SGHRS, CDR2 YFSETQ. The CDR3 DNA sequence: TGCGCCAGCCGAGTGGGTCTACGCAGAGATACGCAGTATTTT. Translated: CASRVGLRRDTQYF. The full variable domain, its missing parts supplied by reference TRBV5-1 and TRBJ2-3, is KAGVTQTPRYLIKTRGQQVTLSCSPISGHRSVSWYQQTPGQGLQFLFEYFSETQRNKGNFPGRFSGRQFSNSRSEMNVSTLELGDSALYLCASRVGLRRDTQYFGPGTRLTVL.

The rearrangement uses TRBV6-5 and TRBJ1-5; D is perhaps TRBD1 (6 bases). Trimming cost V 2 bases and J 8 bases, with 10 bases left between them. Germline CDR1 MNHEY, CDR2 SVGAGI. The CDR3 spans 13 residues. CDR3 protein: CASSYLTGKPQHF. The CDR3, as DNA: TGTGCCAGCAGTTACCTCACAGGGAAGCCCCAGCATTTT.

The sample holds a few counts of this clonotype. The CDR3 is CASSVGSNYEQYF. Here the CDR3 DNA reads TGTGCCAGCAGCGTAGGCAGTAACTACGAGCAGTACTTC. The chain carries TRBV9 and TRBJ2-7; the D is unclear. V lost 0 bases and J 3 bases, leaving 7 bases between the germline ends. CDR1 SGDLS and CDR2 YYNGEE come from the germline V gene. The CDR3 spans 13 residues. Full variable domain (rest looked up from reference TRBV9 and TRBJ2-7): DSGVTQTPKHLITATGQRVTLRCSPRSGDLSVYWYQQSLDQGLQFLIQYYNGEERAKGNILERFSAQQFPDLHSELNLSSLELGDSALYFCASSVGSNYEQYFGPGTRLTVT.

This clonotype was counted at least ten times. The V and J genes are TRBV6-4 and TRBJ2-1, with D possibly being TRBD2 (6 bases). The CDR3 sequence is 15 residues long. Germline CDR1 MRHNA, CDR2 SNTAGT. Between the trimmed V and J ends, which lost 4 bases and 6 bases, there was a span of 16 bases. CDR3 in amino acids: CASSVGTGVPNEQFF. DNA for the CDR3: TGTGCCAGCAGTGTGGGAACGGGAGTCCCCAATGAGCAGTTCTTC.

The chain employs TRBV20-1 and TRBJ2-5; tentatively, D is TRBD2 (6 bases). Between the trimmed V and J ends, which lost 6 bases and 3 bases, there was a span of 17 bases. The CDR3 length is 14 residues. Germline CDR1 and CDR2: DFQATT and SNEGSKA (reference sequence). CDR3 sequence: CSADTMGLEETQYF. CDR3 in DNA: TGCAGTGCCGACACCATGGGACTGGAAGAGACCCAGTACTTC.

The chain recombines TRBV20-1 with TRBJ2-5; the D call may be TRBD1 or TRBD2 (5 bases each). Germline assignment: CDR1 DFQATT and CDR2 SNEGSKA (reference sequence). CDR3 length: 15 amino acids. Trimming removed 4 bases from V and 5 bases from J, with 20 bases in between. CDR3 sequence: CSATTNRDPRETQYF. The DNA of the CDR3 is TGCAGTGCTACTACTAACCGGGACCCAAGGGAGACCCAGTACTTC.

This chain links TRBV3-1 with TRBJ2-3, with 10 bases lining up with TRBD2. V lost 10 bases, J lost 0 bases, and 13 bases stayed unmatched. The germline V gene encodes CDR1 LGHDT and CDR2 YNNKEL (reference sequence). The CDR3 consists of 17 residues. CDR3 DNA sequence: TGTGCCACTTCACTAGCGGGAAGTCGAACTAGCACAGATACGCAGTATTTT. Translation: CATSLAGSRTSTDTQYF.

The chain links TRBV20-1 to TRBJ2-7, with 7 bases identical to TRBD2. The trim removed 5 bases at V and 0 bases at J, leaving 7 bases unmatched. CDR1 DFQATT and CDR2 SNEGSKA come from the germline V gene (reference sequence). CDR3 length: 14 residues. CDR3 sequence: CSAAPPGGSYEQYF. The CDR3 DNA reads as TGCAGTGCTGCCCCTCCGGGGGGCTCCTACGAGCAGTACTTC.

The chain couples TRBV29-1 to TRBJ2-1; the D gene is possibly TRBD1 (5 bases). This CDR3 region has 11 residues. Germline assignment: CDR1 SQVTM and CDR2 ANQGSEA. V gave up 6 bases and J gave up 4 bases, with 7 bases separating them. CDR3 sequence: CSVHRYNEQFF. CDR3 bases: TGCAGCGTGCACAGGTACAATGAGCAGTTCTTC.

This clonotype came up once. The chain joins TRBV20-1 to TRBJ2-7; 9 positions match TRBD1. Germline lookup yields CDR1 DFQATT and CDR2 SNEGSKA (reference sequence). Unmatched junction bases numbered 10, after V lost 1 base and J lost 6 bases. This CDR3 spans 15 amino acids. The CDR3 loop reads CSARGVRTGASEQYF. The CDR3, as DNA: TGCAGTGCTAGAGGAGTTAGGACAGGGGCTTCCGAGCAGTACTTC.

V and J are TRBV7-3 and TRBJ2-1; no clear D. V was shortened by 5 bases and J by 5 bases, with 7 bases between the two germline ends. Per the germline V gene, CDR1 is SGHTA and CDR2 is FQGTGA. This CDR3 has 12 amino acids. For the CDR3, the DNA is TGTGCCAGCAGCGGCCCAGACAATGAGCAGTTCTTC. This codes for CASSGPDNEQFF.

The CDR3 is CASSQAGRMWAGDSGANVLTF. CDR3 sequence (DNA): TGTGCCAGCAGCCAAGCGGGTCGTATGTGGGCAGGGGACTCTGGGGCCAACGTCCTGACTTTC. This chain links TRBV4-2 with TRBJ2-6, with TRBD1 as a possible D gene (6 bases). In germline, CDR1 is LGHNA, CDR2 YNFKEQ. V lost 1 base, J lost 0 bases, and 22 bases lay in between. The CDR3 loop spans 21 amino acids.

The genes are TRBV5-1 and TRBJ2-7; 13 bases map to TRBD2. Germline trimming cut 0 bases from V and 3 bases from J; bases unmatched to any gene: 3. The CDR3 is 16 residues long. Germline lookup yields CDR1 SGHRS and CDR2 YFSETQ. CDR3 DNA sequence: TGCGCCAGCAGCTTGGTCGGACTAGCGGGAGACTACGAGCAGTACTTC. As protein: CASSLVGLAGDYEQYF.

CDR3 bases: TGCGCCAGCAGAACGCCGGGACAGGGAACCTACGAGCAGTACTTC. It specifies CASRTPGQGTYEQYF. The chain uses TRBV5-1 and TRBJ2-7, with 9 bases matching TRBD1. The CDR3 contains 15 residues. Per the germline V gene, CDR1 is SGHRS and CDR2 is YFSETQ. J was trimmed by 2 bases and V by 5 bases; bases with no gene match: 8.

The rearrangement joins TRBV9 to TRBJ1-2, with TRBD1 matching over 10 bases. Germline CDR1 is SGDLS and CDR2 is YYNGEE. The trim removed 3 bases at V and 7 bases at J, leaving 3 bases unmatched. CDR3 length: 13 residues. CDR3 loop: CASSAGTGVGYTF. In nucleotides, the CDR3 is TGTGCCAGCAGCGCAGGGACAGGGGTTGGCTACACCTTC.

This chain joins TRBV7-9 and TRBJ2-7; TRBD1 matches at 11 bases. V shed 6 bases, J shed 12 bases, and the junction held 13 bases outside the gene matches. CDR1 is SEHNR and CDR2 is FQNEAQ in the germline V gene (reference sequence). The CDR3 is 14 residues long. The DNA for the CDR3 is TGTGCCAGCAGATCTACCGGGACAGGGGGAGATCTGTACTTC. As protein: CASRSTGTGGDLYF.

This clonotype was seen just once. V and J are TRBV6-1 and TRBJ1-2; no definite D call. Trimming shortened V by 0 bases and J by 7 bases, and 9 bases separated the two germline ends. Germline CDR1 reads MNHNS; CDR2 reads SASEGT. There are 13 residues in the CDR3. The CDR3, as DNA: TGTGCCAGCAGTGAAGCAGGGCTCGGTGGCTACACCTTC. As protein: CASSEAGLGGYTF.

This clonotype was seen only a few times. The rearrangement joins TRBV20-1 to TRBJ1-2, with D possibly being TRBD1 (5 bases). The CDR3 covers 12 residues. V was trimmed by 2 bases and J by 7 bases, leaving 11 bases between them. Per germline, CDR1 DFQATT and CDR2 SNEGSKA (reference sequence). CDR3 bases: TGCAGTGCTAGACAGGGATTGGGTGGCTACACCTTC. Its translation: CSARQGLGGYTF.